This TCR beta chain was documented in a study of cytomegalovirus exposure and HLA in healthy donors. General study results and limits: It was taken for granted in presence/absence analyses that sequencing depth across donors was roughly uniform. It was only CMV serostatus that was available as immune exposure information. Reportedly, cytomegalovirus status was diagnosed with high sensitivity and specificity.

Germline V gives CDR1 LNHDA, CDR2 SQIVND (reference sequence). This CDR3 is 13 amino acids long. Trimming at V came to 8 bases and at J to 4 bases, leaving 4 bases not matched to a gene. Concerning this clone itself: Its target is unknown.

The PCR employed 60 Vbeta primers together with 13 Jbeta primers. TCRdb keeps only in-frame clones here, not all; method: immunoSEQ multiplex PCR. The sample table sets out approximately 110,000 clones. This chain joins TRBV19 and TRBJ1-2; 10 nucleotides agree with TRBD1. The specimen was PBMCs. The sequence came from a man aged 35-49 years in good health and CMV-seronegative. The CDR3 DNA follows: TGTGCCAGTGGGACAGGGGACCTCTATGGCTACACCTTC. Encoded protein: CASGTGDLYGYTF.